This TCR beta chain was sequenced for a study of blood T cell repertoires in COVID-19. For the study at large: The analysed material was cDNA or gDNA that came from T cells, B-cell-depleted T cells, or PBMCs.

This CDR3 is built from 15 residues. Germline V gene sequence: CDR1 SGHRS, CDR2 YFSETQ. V dropped 3 bases and J dropped 4; count of bases not matched to a gene: 4. Only in-frame clones appear in the TCRdb table, and some are missing; sequencing was by immunoSEQ multiplex PCR. The table records around 180,000 clones, about 85% of them present only once. This clonotype originated in a man older than 75 with COVID-19, enrolled during active disease. Sequences were obtained from peripheral blood. The chain carries TRBV5-1 and TRBJ2-3, with TRBD1 identical over 11 bases. CDR3 nucleotide sequence: TGCGCCAGCAGCTGGGGACAGGGGGATGCAGATACGCAGTATTTT. Protein sequence: CASSWGQGDADTQYF.